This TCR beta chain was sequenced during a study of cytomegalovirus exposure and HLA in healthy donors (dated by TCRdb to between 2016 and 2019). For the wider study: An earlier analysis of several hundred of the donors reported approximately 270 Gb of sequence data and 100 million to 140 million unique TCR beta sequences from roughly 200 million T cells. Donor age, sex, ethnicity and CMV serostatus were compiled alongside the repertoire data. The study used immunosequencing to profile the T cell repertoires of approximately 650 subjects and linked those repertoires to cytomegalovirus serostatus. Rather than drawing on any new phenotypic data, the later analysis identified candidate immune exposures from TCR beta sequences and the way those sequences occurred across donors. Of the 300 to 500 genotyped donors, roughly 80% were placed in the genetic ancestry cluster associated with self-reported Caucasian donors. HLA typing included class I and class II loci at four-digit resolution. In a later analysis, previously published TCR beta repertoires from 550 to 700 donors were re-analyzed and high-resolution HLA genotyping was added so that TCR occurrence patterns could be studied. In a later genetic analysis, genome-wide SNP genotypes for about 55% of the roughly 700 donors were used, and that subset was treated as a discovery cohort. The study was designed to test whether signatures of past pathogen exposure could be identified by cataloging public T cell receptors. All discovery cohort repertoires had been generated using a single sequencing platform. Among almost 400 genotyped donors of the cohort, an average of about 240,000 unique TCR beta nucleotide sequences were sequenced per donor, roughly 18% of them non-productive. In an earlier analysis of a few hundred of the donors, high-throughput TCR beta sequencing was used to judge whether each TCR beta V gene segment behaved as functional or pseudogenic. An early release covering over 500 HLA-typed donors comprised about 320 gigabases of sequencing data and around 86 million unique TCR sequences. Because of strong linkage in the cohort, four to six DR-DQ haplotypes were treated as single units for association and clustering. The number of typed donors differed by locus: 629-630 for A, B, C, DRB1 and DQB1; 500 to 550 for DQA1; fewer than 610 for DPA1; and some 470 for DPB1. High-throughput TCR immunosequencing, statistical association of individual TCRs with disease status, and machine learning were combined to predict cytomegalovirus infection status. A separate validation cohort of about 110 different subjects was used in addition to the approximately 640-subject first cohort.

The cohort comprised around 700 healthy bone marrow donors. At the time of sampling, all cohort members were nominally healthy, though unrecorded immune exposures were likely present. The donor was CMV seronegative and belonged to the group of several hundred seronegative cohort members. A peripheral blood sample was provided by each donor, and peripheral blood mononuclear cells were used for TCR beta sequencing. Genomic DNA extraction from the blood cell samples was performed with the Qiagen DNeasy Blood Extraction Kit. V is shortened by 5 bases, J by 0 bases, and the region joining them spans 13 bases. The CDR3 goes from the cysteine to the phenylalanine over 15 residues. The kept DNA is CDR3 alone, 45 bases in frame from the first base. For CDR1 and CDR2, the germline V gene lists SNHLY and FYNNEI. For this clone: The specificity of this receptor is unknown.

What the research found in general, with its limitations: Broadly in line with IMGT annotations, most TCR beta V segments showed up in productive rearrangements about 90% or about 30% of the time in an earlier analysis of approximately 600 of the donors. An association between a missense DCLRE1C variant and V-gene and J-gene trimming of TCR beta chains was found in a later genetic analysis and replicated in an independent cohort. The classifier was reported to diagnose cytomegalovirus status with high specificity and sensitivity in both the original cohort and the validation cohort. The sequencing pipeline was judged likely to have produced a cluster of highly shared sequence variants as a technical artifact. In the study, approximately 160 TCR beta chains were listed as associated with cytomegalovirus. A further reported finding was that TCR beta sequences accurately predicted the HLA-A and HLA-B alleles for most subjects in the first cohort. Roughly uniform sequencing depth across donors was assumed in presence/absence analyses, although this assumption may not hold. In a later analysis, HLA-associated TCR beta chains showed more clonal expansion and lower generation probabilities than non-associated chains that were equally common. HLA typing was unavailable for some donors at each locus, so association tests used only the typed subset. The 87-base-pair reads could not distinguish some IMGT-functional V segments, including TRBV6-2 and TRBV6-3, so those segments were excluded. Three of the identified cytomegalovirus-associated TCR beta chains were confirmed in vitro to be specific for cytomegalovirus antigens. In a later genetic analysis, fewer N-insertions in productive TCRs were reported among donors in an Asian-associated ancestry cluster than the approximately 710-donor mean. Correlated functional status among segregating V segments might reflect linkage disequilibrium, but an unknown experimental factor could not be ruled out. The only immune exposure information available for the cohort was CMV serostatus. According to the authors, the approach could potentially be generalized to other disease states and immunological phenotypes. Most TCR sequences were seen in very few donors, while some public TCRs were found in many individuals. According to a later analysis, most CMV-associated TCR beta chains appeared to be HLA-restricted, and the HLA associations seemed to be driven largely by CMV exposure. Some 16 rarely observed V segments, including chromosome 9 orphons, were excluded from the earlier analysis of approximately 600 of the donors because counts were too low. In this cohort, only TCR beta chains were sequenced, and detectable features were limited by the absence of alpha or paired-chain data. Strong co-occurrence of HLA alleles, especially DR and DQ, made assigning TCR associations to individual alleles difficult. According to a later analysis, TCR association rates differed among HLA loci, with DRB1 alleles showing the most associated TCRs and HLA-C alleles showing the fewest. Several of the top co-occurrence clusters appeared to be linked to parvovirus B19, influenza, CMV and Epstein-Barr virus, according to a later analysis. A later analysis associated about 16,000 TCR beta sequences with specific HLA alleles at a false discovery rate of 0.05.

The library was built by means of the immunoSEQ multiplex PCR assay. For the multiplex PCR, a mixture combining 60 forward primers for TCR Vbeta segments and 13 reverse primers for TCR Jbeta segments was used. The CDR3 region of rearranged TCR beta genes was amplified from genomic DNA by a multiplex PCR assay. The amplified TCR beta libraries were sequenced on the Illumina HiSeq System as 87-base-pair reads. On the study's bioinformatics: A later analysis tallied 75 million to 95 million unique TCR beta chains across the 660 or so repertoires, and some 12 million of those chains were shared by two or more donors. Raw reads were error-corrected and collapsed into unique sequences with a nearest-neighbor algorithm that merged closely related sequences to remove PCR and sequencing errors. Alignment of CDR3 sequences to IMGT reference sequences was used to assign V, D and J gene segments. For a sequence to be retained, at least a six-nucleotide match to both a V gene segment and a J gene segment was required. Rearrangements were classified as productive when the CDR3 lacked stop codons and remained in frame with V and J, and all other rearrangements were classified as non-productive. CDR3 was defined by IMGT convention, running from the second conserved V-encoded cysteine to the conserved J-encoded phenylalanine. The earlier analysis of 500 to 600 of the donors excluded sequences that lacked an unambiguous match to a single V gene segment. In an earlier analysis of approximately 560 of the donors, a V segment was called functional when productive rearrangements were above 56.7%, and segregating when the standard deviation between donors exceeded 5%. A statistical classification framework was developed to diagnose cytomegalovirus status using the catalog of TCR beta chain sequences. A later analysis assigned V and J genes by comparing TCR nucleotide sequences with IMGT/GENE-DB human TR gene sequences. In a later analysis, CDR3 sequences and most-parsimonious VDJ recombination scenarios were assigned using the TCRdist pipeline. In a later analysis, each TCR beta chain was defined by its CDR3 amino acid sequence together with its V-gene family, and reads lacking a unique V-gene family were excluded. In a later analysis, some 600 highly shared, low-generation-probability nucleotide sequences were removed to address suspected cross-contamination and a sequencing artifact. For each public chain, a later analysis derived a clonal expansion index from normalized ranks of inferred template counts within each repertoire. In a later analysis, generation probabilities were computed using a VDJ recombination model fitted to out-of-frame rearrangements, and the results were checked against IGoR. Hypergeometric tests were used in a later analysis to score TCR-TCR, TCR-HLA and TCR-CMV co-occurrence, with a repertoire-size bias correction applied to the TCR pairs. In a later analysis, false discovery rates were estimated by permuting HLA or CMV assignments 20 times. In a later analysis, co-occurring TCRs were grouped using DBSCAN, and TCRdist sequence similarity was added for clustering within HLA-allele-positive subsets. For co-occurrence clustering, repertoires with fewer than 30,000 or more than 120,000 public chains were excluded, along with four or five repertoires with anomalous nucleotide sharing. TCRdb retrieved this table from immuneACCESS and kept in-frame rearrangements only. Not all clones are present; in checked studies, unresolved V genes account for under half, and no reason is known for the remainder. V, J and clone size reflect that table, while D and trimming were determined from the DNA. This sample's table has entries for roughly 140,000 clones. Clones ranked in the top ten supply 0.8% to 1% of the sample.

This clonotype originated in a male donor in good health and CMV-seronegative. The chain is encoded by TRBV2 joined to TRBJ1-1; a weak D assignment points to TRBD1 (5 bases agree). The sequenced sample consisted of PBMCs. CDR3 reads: CASSQGLGVNTEAFF. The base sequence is TGTGCCAGCAGTCAAGGACTAGGGGTGAACACTGAAGCTTTCTTT.